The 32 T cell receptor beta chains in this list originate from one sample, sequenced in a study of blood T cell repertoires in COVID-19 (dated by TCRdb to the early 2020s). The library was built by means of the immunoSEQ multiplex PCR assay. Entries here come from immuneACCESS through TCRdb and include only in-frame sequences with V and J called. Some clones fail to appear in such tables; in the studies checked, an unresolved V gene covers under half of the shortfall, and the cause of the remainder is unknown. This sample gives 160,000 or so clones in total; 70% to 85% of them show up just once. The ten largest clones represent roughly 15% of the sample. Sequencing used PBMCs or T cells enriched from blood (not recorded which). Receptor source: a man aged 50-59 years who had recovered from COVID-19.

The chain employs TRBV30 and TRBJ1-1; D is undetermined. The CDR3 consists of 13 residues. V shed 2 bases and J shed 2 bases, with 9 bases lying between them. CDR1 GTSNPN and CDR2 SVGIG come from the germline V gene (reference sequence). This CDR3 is CAWSKQVNTEAFF. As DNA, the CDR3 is TGTGCCTGGAGTAAGCAGGTTAACACTGAAGCTTTCTTT.

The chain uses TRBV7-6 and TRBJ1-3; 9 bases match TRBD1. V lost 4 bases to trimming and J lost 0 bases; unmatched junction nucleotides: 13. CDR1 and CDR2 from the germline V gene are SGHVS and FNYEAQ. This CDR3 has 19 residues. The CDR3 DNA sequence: TGTGCCAGCAGCTCCTGGGGGGACAGGGAATTGATCTCTGGAAACACCATATATTTT. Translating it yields CASSSWGDRELISGNTIYF.

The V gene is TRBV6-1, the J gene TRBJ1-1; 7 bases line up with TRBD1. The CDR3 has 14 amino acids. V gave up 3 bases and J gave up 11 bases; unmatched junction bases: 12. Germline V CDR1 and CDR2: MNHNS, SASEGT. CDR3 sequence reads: CASSEDRDSLEAFF. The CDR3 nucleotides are TGTGCCAGCAGTGAGGATCGGGACAGCCTGGAGGCTTTCTTT.

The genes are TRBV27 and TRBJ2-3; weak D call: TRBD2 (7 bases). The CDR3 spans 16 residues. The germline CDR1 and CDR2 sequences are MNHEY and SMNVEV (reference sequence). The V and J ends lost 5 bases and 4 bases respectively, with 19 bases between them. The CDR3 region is CASSRPGGGRADTQYF. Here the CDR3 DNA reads TGTGCCAGCAGTAGGCCGGGCGGGGGCCGGGCAGATACGCAGTATTTT.

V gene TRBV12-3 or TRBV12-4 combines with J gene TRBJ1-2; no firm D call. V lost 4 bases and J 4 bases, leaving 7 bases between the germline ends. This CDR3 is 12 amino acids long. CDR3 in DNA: TGTGCCAGCAGTTCAGCAGCCTATGGCTACACCTTC. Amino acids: CASSSAAYGYTF.

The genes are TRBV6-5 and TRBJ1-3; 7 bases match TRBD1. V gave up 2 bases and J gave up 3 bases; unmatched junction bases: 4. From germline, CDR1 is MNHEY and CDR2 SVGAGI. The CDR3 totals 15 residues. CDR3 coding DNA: TGTGCCAGCAGTTACGAGGGGGCGATTGGAAACACCATATATTTT. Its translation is CASSYEGAIGNTIYF.

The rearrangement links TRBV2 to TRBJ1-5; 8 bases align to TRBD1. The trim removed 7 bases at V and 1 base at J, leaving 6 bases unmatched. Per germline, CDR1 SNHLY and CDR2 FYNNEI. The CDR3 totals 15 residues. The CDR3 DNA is TGTGCCAGCACCCCAGGGGGCTTAAGCAATCAGCCCCAGCATTTT. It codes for CASTPGGLSNQPQHF.

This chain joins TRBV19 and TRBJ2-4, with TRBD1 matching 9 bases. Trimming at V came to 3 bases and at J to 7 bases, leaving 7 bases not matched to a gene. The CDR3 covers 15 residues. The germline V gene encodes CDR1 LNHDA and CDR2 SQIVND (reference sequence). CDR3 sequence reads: CASSIPGQGGNIQYF. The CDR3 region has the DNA TGTGCCAGTAGTATCCCGGGACAGGGAGGGAACATTCAGTACTTC.

The CDR3 region is CAISDTGEGYTF. CDR3 nucleotide sequence: TGTGCCATCAGTGACACAGGGGAAGGCTACACCTTC. The rearrangement uses TRBV10-3 and TRBJ1-2; 7 bases line up with TRBD1. J was trimmed by 8 bases and V by 3 bases; bases with no gene match: 3. CDR3 length equals 12 residues. Germline V lookup: CDR1 ENHRY, CDR2 SYGVKD.

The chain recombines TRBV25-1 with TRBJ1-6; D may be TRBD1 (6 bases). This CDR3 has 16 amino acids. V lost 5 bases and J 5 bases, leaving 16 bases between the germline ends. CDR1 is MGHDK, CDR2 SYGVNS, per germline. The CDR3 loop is CASSRAGQGNNSPLHF. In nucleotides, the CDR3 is TGTGCCAGCAGTCGGGCTGGGCAGGGGAATAATTCACCCCTCCACTTT.

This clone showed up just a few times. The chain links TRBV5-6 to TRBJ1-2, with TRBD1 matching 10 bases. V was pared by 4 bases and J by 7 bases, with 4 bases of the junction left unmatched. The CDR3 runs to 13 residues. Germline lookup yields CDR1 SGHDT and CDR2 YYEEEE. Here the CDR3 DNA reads TGTGCCAGCAGCCCCGGGACAGGGGTTGGCTACACCTTC. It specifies CASSPGTGVGYTF.

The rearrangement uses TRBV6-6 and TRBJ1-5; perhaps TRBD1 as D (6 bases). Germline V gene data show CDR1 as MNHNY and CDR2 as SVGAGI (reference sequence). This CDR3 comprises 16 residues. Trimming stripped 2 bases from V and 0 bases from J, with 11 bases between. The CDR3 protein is CASSYDGQSSNQPQHF. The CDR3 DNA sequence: TGTGCCAGCAGTTACGACGGACAGAGTAGCAATCAGCCCCAGCATTTT.

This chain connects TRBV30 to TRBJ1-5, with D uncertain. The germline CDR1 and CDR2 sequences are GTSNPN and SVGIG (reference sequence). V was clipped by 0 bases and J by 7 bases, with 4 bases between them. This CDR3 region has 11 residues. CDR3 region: CAWSVGQPQHF. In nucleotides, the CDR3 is TGTGCCTGGAGTGTGGGCCAGCCCCAGCATTTT.

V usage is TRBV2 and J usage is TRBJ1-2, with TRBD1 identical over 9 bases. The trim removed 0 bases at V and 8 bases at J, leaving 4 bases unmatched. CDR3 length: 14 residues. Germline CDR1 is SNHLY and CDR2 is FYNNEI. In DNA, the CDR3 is TGTGCCAGCAGTGAAGCGAGGACAGGGGAAGGCTACACCTTC. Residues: CASSEARTGEGYTF.

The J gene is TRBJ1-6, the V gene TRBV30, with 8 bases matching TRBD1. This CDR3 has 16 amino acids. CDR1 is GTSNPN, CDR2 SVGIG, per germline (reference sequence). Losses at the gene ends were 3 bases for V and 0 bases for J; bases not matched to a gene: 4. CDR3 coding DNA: TGTGCCTGGAGGGACAGGGTAACCTCCTATAATTCACCCCTCCACTTT. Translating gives CAWRDRVTSYNSPLHF. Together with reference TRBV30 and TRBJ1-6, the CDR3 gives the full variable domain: SQTIHQWPATLVQPVGSPLSLECTVEGTSNPNLYWYRQAAGRGLQLLFYSVGIGQISSEVPQNLSASRPQDRQFILSSKKLLLSDSGFYLCAWRDRVTSYNSPLHFGNGTRLTVT.

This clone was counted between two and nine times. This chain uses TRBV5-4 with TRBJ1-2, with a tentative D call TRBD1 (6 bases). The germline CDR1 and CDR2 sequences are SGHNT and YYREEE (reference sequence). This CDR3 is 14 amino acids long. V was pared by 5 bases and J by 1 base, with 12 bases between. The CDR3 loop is CASSHEGVNYGYTF. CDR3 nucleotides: TGTGCCAGCAGTCACGAGGGGGTTAACTATGGCTACACCTTC.

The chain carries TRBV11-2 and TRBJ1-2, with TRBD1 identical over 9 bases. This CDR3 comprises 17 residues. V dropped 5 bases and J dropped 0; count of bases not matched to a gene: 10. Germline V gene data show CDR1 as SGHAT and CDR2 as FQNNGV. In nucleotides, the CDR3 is TGTGCCAGCAGCCCAGGAACAGGGGGCACATCTAACTATGGCTACACCTTC. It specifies CASSPGTGGTSNYGYTF.

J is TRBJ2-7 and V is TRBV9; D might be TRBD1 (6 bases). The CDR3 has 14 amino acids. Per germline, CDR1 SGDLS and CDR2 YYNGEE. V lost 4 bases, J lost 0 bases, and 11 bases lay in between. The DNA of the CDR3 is TGTGCCAGCAGCCCCGACAGGTTCTCCTACGAGCAGTACTTC. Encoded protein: CASSPDRFSYEQYF.

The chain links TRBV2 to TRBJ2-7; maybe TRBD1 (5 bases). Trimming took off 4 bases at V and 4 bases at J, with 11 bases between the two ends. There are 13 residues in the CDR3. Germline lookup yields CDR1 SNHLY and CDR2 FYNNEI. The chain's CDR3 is CASSGAGRYEQYF. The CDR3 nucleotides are TGTGCCAGCAGTGGGGCAGGGCGGTACGAGCAGTACTTC.

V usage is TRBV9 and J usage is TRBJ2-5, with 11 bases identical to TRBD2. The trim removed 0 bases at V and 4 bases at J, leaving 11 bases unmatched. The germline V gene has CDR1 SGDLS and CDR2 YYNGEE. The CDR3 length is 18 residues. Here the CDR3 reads CASSVGGSGGARLETQYF. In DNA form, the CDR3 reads TGTGCCAGCAGCGTAGGAGGTAGCGGGGGGGCGCGTTTAGAGACCCAGTACTTC. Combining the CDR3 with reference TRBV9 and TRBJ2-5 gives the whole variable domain DSGVTQTPKHLITATGQRVTLRCSPRSGDLSVYWYQQSLDQGLQFLIQYYNGEERAKGNILERFSAQQFPDLHSELNLSSLELGDSALYFCASSVGGSGGARLETQYFGPGTRLLVL.

CDR3 in amino acids: CASSWQGQTNEKLFF. In DNA, the CDR3 is TGCGCCAGCAGCTGGCAGGGGCAGACTAATGAAAAACTGTTTTTT. The rearrangement uses TRBV5-1 and TRBJ1-4, with D perhaps TRBD1 (6 bases). CDR3 length: 15 residues. Germline CDR1 is SGHRS and CDR2 is YFSETQ. The V end lost 3 bases, the J end lost 2 bases, and 11 bases lay between the germline ends.

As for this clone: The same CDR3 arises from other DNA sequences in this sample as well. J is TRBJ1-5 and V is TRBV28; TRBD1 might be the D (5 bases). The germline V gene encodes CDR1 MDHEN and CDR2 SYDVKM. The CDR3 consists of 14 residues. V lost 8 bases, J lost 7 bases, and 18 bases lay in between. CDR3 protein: CASSPGQGTQPQHF. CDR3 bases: TGTGCCAGCTCCCCCGGGCAGGGTACGCAGCCCCAGCATTTT.

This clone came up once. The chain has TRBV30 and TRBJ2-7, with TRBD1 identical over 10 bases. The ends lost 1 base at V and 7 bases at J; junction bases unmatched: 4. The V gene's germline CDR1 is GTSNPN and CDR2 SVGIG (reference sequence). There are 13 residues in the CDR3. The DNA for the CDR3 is TGTGCCTGGAGTGCCGGGACAGGGGTTGAGCAGTACTTC. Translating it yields CAWSAGTGVEQYF.

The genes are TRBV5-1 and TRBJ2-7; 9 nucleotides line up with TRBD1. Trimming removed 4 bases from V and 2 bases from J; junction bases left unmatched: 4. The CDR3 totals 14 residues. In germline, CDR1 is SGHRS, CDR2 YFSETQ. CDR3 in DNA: TGCGCCAGCAGCCAGACAGGGGGAACCTACGAGCAGTACTTC. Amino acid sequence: CASSQTGGTYEQYF. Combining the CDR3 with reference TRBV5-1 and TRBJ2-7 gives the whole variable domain KAGVTQTPRYLIKTRGQQVTLSCSPISGHRSVSWYQQTPGQGLQFLFEYFSETQRNKGNFPGRFSGRQFSNSRSEMNVSTLELGDSALYLCASSQTGGTYEQYFGPGTRLTVT.

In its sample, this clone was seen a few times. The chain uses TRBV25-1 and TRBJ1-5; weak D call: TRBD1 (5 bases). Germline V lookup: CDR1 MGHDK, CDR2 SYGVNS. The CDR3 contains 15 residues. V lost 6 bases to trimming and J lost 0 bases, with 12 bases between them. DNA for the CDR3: TGTGCCAGCAGGGGCGGGACTAATAGCAATCAGCCCCAGCATTTT. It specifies CASRGGTNSNQPQHF.

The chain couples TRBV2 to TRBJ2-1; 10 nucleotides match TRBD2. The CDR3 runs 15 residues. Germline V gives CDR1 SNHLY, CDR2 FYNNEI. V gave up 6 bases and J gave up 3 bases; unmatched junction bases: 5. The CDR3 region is CASRLSSGGYNEQFF. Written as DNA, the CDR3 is TGTGCCAGCAGACTGTCTAGCGGGGGCTACAATGAGCAGTTCTTC.

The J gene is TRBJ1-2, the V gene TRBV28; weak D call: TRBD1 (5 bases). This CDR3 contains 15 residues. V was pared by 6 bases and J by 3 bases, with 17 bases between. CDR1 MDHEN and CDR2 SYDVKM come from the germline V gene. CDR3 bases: TGTGCCAGCAGACTCGAAGGGGCGCGGCACTATGGCTACACCTTC. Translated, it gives CASRLEGARHYGYTF.

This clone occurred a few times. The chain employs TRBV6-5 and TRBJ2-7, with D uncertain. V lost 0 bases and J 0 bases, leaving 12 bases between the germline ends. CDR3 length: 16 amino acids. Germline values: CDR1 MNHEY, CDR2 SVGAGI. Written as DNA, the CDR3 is TGTGCCAGCAGTTACTCGAGCGCCCAGAGCTCCTACGAGCAGTACTTC. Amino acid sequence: CASSYSSAQSSYEQYF.

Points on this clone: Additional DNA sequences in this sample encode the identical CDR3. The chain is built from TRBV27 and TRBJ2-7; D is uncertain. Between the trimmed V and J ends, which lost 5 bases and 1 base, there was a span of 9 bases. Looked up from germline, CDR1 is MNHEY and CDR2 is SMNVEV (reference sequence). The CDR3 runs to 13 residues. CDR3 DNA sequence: TGTGCCAGCAGTCTAAGTAATTCCTACGAGCAGTACTTC. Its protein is CASSLSNSYEQYF.

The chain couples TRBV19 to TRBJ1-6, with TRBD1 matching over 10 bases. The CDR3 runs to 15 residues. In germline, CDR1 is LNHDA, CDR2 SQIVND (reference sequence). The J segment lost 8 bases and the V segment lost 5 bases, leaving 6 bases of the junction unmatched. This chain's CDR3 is CASSSGTGEYSPLHF. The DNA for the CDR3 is TGTGCCAGTAGTTCCGGGACAGGGGAATATTCACCCCTCCACTTT.

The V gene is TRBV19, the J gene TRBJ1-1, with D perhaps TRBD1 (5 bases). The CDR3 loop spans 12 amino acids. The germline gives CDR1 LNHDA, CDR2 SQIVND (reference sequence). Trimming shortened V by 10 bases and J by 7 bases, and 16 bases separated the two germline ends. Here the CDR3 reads CATEQGYNEAFF. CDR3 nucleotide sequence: TGTGCCACCGAGCAGGGTTATAATGAAGCTTTCTTT.

This CDR3 reads CASSSRRGQGGEKLFF. DNA for the CDR3: TGCGCCAGCAGCTCTCGCCGGGGACAGGGCGGTGAAAAACTGTTTTTT. This chain joins TRBV5-1 and TRBJ1-4, with 9 bases lining up with TRBD1. After removal of 3 bases from V and 7 bases from J, the junction contained 10 bases not matched to a gene. Germline CDR1 SGHRS, CDR2 YFSETQ. The CDR3 loop spans 16 amino acids.